This T cell receptor (beta chain) was recorded in a study of cytomegalovirus exposure and HLA in healthy donors. Germline V gene data show CDR1 as MDHEN and CDR2 as SYDVKM. With 4 bases clipped from V and 2 bases from J, the junction kept 8 bases outside the gene matches. This CDR3 spans 17 amino acids. PCR employed 60 Vbeta and 13 Jbeta primers. Repertoires were generated with immunoSEQ multiplex PCR, while TCRdb's copy carries only in-frame clones and drops some. The sample holds some 130,000 clones, approximately 82% seen once. Sequenced sample: PBMCs. The TCR was taken from a female donor in good health and CMV-seronegative. The genes are TRBV28 and TRBJ2-2; 9 bases are a match to TRBD1. CDR3 loop: CASSSIPGQGNTGELFF. CDR3 in DNA: TGTGCCAGCAGTTCGATACCGGGACAGGGAAACACCGGGGAGCTGTTTTTT.